The 30 T cell receptor beta chains reported below all come from one sample, sequenced in a study of blood T cell repertoires in COVID-19. Clones were sequenced by immunoSEQ multiplex PCR, and TCRdb holds only the in-frame ones, with some missing. The data show approximately 170,000 clones, with 84% seen just once and about an eighth held by the top ten. The sequencing sample was made of PBMCs or T cells enriched from blood (not recorded which). These receptors were taken from a man between 45 and 60 years old who had recovered from COVID-19.

The chain joins TRBV19 to TRBJ1-1, with D perhaps matching TRBD1 (6 bases). Germline CDR1 and CDR2: LNHDA and SQIVND (reference sequence). With 7 bases removed from V and 3 bases from J, the gap between germline ends came to 15 bases. The CDR3 covers 14 residues. The CDR3 region is CASTGTAGDTEAFF. The CDR3 region has the DNA TGTGCCAGTACGGGCACGGCAGGGGACACTGAAGCTTTCTTT.

CDR3: CASSLTPGQLNEKLFF. In DNA, the CDR3 is TGTGCCAGCAGCCTAACGCCGGGACAGCTTAATGAAAAACTGTTTTTT. The rearrangement links TRBV4-2 to TRBJ1-4; 7 bases are a match to TRBD1. The length of the CDR3 is 16 residues. CDR1 and CDR2 from the germline V gene are LGHNA and YNFKEQ. Trimming removed 4 bases from V and 4 bases from J; junction bases left unmatched: 9.

Many counts were recorded for this clone. The V call is TRBV7-6, the J call TRBJ2-7, with 10 bases aligning to TRBD1. J was trimmed by 2 bases and V by 6 bases; bases with no gene match: 4. CDR3 length equals 14 residues. Per the germline V gene, CDR1 is SGHVS and CDR2 is FNYEAQ. DNA of the CDR3: TGTGCCAGCAGTACAGACAGGGGGCCCTACGAGCAGTACTTC. It translates to CASSTDRGPYEQYF. The full variable domain, in which reference TRBV7-6 and TRBJ2-7 provide the parts outside the CDR3, is GAGVSQSPRYKVTKRGQDVALRCDPISGHVSLYWYRQALGQGPEFLTYFNYEAQQDKSGLPNDRFSAERPEGSISTLTIQRTEQRDSAMYRCASSTDRGPYEQYFGPGTRLTVT.

Here the CDR3 reads CASSAEAAPHQPQHF. DNA of the CDR3: TGTGCCAGCAGTGCGGAGGCAGCCCCCCATCAGCCCCAGCATTTT. This chain joins TRBV2 and TRBJ1-5; D remains unclear. Trimming left V 4 bases short and J 5 bases short, with 15 bases between. CDR3 length: 15 amino acids. Germline V lookup: CDR1 SNHLY, CDR2 FYNNEI.

The rearrangement links TRBV14 to TRBJ2-1, with 10 nucleotides matching TRBD1. Trimming took 4 bases from V and 7 from J; bases not matched to a gene: 7. CDR1 and CDR2 (germline): SGHDN, FVKESK. CDR3 length: 15 amino acids. CDR3 amino acids: CASSPWTGGLNEQFF. In DNA, the CDR3 is TGTGCCAGCAGCCCTTGGACAGGGGGTCTAAATGAGCAGTTCTTC.

This sequence joins TRBV4-1 and TRBJ2-1, with TRBD2 as a possible D gene (6 bases). Trimming removed 3 bases from V and 4 bases from J, with 7 bases in between. This CDR3 spans 13 amino acids. Germline V gene sequence: CDR1 MGHRA, CDR2 YSYEKL. CDR3: CASSHREYNEQFF. CDR3 nucleotide sequence: TGCGCCAGCAGCCACCGGGAGTACAATGAGCAGTTCTTC.

The V gene is TRBV28, the J gene TRBJ2-3; 8 nucleotides line up with TRBD1. Per the germline V gene, CDR1 is MDHEN and CDR2 is SYDVKM. The length of the CDR3 is 15 residues. V was clipped by 2 bases and J by 1 base; unmatched bases: 2. The CDR3, as DNA: TGTGCCAGCAGTTTACAGGGACAGGGCACAGATACGCAGTATTTT. Protein product: CASSLQGQGTDTQYF.

This chain joins TRBV5-4 and TRBJ2-7, with 10 bases that match TRBD2. This CDR3 spans 15 amino acids. Germline V gene sequence: CDR1 SGHNT, CDR2 YYREEE (reference sequence). Trimming cost V 2 bases and J 0 bases; bases outside gene matches: 2. CDR3 bases: TGTGCCAGCAGCTTCCTAGCGGGGGCCTCCTACGAGCAGTACTTC. Translation: CASSFLAGASYEQYF.

This sequence joins TRBV12-5 and TRBJ2-5, with 7 nucleotides matching TRBD2. Losses at the gene ends were 7 bases for V and 1 base for J; bases not matched to a gene: 3. CDR1 LGHNT and CDR2 FRNRAP come from the germline V gene. The length of the CDR3 is 13 residues. The chain's CDR3 is CASAIAGQETQYF. In nucleotides, the CDR3 is TGTGCTAGTGCCATAGCGGGCCAAGAGACCCAGTACTTC.

The chain combines TRBV28 with TRBJ2-5, with 10 bases lining up with TRBD2. V was pared by 4 bases and J by 2 bases, with 7 bases of the junction left unmatched. The CDR3 runs to 16 residues. CDR1 is MDHEN, CDR2 SYDVKM, per germline. The CDR3 nucleotides are TGTGCCAGCAGTTCGCTCAGCGGGGGGGAGCAAGAGACCCAGTACTTC. Its protein is CASSSLSGGEQETQYF.

The CDR3 is CASSLYLAGAHEQFF. The CDR3 bases are TGTGCCAGCAGCTTATATCTAGCGGGGGCCCATGAGCAGTTCTTC. This chain uses TRBV11-2 with TRBJ2-1; 10 nucleotides agree with TRBD2. V was pared by 2 bases and J by 8 bases, with 6 bases of the junction left unmatched. Looked up from germline, CDR1 is SGHAT and CDR2 is FQNNGV. This CDR3 is 15 amino acids long. The full variable domain, with the rest looked up from reference TRBV11-2 and TRBJ2-1, is EAGVAQSPRYKIIEKRQSVAFWCNPISGHATLYWYQQILGQGPKLLIQFQNNGVVDDSQLPKDRFSAERLKGVDSTLKIQPAKLEDSAVYLCASSLYLAGAHEQFFGPGTRLTVL.

This chain uses TRBV5-1 with TRBJ1-1; D gene uncertain. Per the germline V gene, CDR1 is SGHRS and CDR2 is YFSETQ. V lost 1 base and J 3 bases, leaving 10 bases between the germline ends. CDR3 length: 14 residues. CDR3 bases: TGCGCCAGCAGCTTGACGGGGTGGGACACTGAAGCTTTCTTT. Its translation is CASSLTGWDTEAFF.

The rearrangement joins TRBV29-1 to TRBJ1-4, with D possibly TRBD1 on 6 matching bases. The CDR3 is 16 residues long. CDR1 is SQVTM and CDR2 is ANQGSEA in the germline V gene. The germline V and J ends were trimmed by 6 bases and 7 bases, with 24 bases remaining between them. CDR3 coding DNA: TGCAGCGTGGACCCTAATCGACAGGAAACTGCTGAAAAACTGTTTTTT. Residues: CSVDPNRQETAEKLFF. Full variable domain (missing parts from reference TRBV29-1 and TRBJ1-4): SAVISQKPSRDICQRGTSLTIQCQVDSQVTMMFWYRQQPGQSLTLIATANQGSEATYESGFVIDKFPISRPNLTFSTLTVSNMSPEDSSIYLCSVDPNRQETAEKLFFGSGTQLSVL.

This rearrangement joins TRBV5-8 to TRBJ2-7, with D possibly TRBD2 on 6 matching bases. The CDR3 is 14 amino acids. CDR1 is SGHTS, CDR2 YDEGEE, per germline. The V end was cut by 4 bases, the J end by 5 bases, with 16 bases between. CDR3 sequence (DNA): TGTGCCAGCAGCGTCCGGGACTGGCCCCACGAGCAGTACTTC. Encoded protein: CASSVRDWPHEQYF.

This clone has a handful of counts. As DNA, the CDR3 is TGCGCCAGCAGCTTCGGGTCGCGAAGGTCCGACGAGCAGTACTTC. Translation gives CASSFGSRRSDEQYF. The gene calls are TRBV5-1 and TRBJ2-7; D remains ambiguous. The CDR3 sequence is 15 residues long. Germline assignment: CDR1 SGHRS and CDR2 YFSETQ. Trimming stripped 2 bases from V and 5 bases from J, with 17 bases between. The variable domain in full, with the rest retrieved from reference TRBV5-1 and TRBJ2-7, is KAGVTQTPRYLIKTRGQQVTLSCSPISGHRSVSWYQQTPGQGLQFLFEYFSETQRNKGNFPGRFSGRQFSNSRSEMNVSTLELGDSALYLCASSFGSRRSDEQYFGPGTRLTVT.

J is TRBJ1-5 and V is TRBV29-1, with 7 bases fitting TRBD1. This CDR3 has 12 amino acids. In germline, CDR1 is SQVTM, CDR2 ANQGSEA. Germline trimming cut 7 bases from V and 9 bases from J; bases unmatched to any gene: 9. The CDR3 DNA reads TGCAGCGGCGGACAGGTCGGGGGGCCCCAGCATTTT. Translated, it gives CSGGQVGGPQHF.

This clone was observed a few times. The rearrangement links TRBV20-1 to TRBJ1-2; tentative D call: TRBD1 (5 bases). Germline V gene data show CDR1 as DFQATT and CDR2 as SNEGSKA (reference sequence). V shed 5 bases and J shed 6 bases, with 10 bases lying between them. The CDR3 totals 11 residues. The CDR3 loop reads CSALPGDGYTF. The CDR3 nucleotides are TGCAGTGCTCTGCCGGGGGATGGCTACACCTTC.

In its sample, this clone was seen a few times. The rearrangement uses TRBV27 and TRBJ1-5; TRBD1 matches 7 bases. Unmatched junction bases numbered 12, after V lost 4 bases and J lost 6 bases. The CDR3 runs 16 residues. Germline CDR1 MNHEY, CDR2 SMNVEV (reference sequence). CDR3 in DNA: TGTGCCAGCAGTTCCCGGGGACAGATGGGTACTCAGCCCCAGCATTTT. The encoded protein is CASSSRGQMGTQPQHF.

The CDR3 sequence is CASSVGGDATDTQYF. CDR3 sequence (DNA): TGCGCCAGCAGCGTTGGGGGGGACGCCACAGATACGCAGTATTTT. The gene calls are TRBV5-1 and TRBJ2-3, with 7 bases fitting TRBD2. CDR3 size: 15 residues. J gave up 2 bases and V 4 bases, and 7 bases lay outside the gene matches. Germline V gene sequence: CDR1 SGHRS, CDR2 YFSETQ.

The V and J genes are TRBV5-4 and TRBJ1-6; the match to TRBD1 covers 9 bases. This CDR3 is built from 16 residues. CDR1 is SGHNT, CDR2 YYREEE, per germline (reference sequence). Losses at the gene ends were 4 bases for V and 9 bases for J; bases not matched to a gene: 11. CDR3 sequence: CASSGQGNFDGSPLHF. Here the CDR3 DNA reads TGTGCCAGCAGCGGACAGGGGAATTTTGACGGTTCACCCCTCCACTTT.

The rearrangement links TRBV15 to TRBJ1-4; a possible D gene is TRBD1 (5 bases). The CDR3 covers 14 residues. V was trimmed by 11 bases and J by 5 bases, leaving 18 bases between them. Germline V lookup: CDR1 LNHNV, CDR2 YYDKDF (reference sequence). The CDR3 sequence: CASNTWGENEKLFF. The CDR3 nucleotides read TGTGCCTCTAATACCTGGGGCGAAAATGAAAAACTGTTTTTT.

The chain links TRBV20-1 to TRBJ1-1; weak D call: TRBD1 (6 bases). The CDR3 has 13 amino acids. Germline V gene data show CDR1 as DFQATT and CDR2 as SNEGSKA (reference sequence). Trimming left V 6 bases short and J 0 bases short, with 11 bases between. The CDR3 nucleotides read TGCAGTGCCAGTAGGGGGTTGAACACTGAAGCTTTCTTT. Translation gives CSASRGLNTEAFF.

The V gene is TRBV5-1, the J gene TRBJ1-6; no reliable D call. The CDR3 contains 14 residues. Germline lookup yields CDR1 SGHRS and CDR2 YFSETQ. V was shortened by 0 bases and J by 7 bases, with 8 bases between the two germline ends. The chain's CDR3 is CASSLDTQNSPLHF. CDR3 nucleotides: TGCGCCAGCAGCTTGGACACGCAGAATTCACCCCTCCACTTT.

J is TRBJ2-7 and V is TRBV28; 10 bases line up with TRBD1. Unmatched junction bases numbered 8, after V lost 5 bases and J lost 4 bases. CDR3 length: 15 amino acids. Germline V gene lookup returns CDR1 MDHEN and CDR2 SYDVKM. The DNA of the CDR3 is TGTGCCAGCAGTCGAGGAGGGACAGGGGCTTACGAGCAGTACTTC. Translating gives CASSRGGTGAYEQYF.

This chain connects TRBV4-2 to TRBJ1-4; TRBD1 is a possible D gene (6 bases). Germline V gene lookup returns CDR1 LGHNA and CDR2 YNFKEQ. This CDR3 is built from 16 residues. Deletions cut 4 bases from V and 5 bases from J, with 17 bases between. CDR3: CASSPKASGANEKLFF. CDR3 bases: TGTGCCAGCAGCCCAAAAGCGTCAGGGGCAAATGAAAAACTGTTTTTT.

This chain joins TRBV11-2 and TRBJ2-7; TRBD1 matches 10 bases. V lost 7 bases to trimming and J lost 2 bases; unmatched junction nucleotides: 5. Germline assignment: CDR1 SGHAT and CDR2 FQNNGV. CDR3 length equals 14 residues. As DNA, the CDR3 is TGTGCCAGCACCCAGGACAGGGGGGCCTACGAGCAGTACTTC. Translating gives CASTQDRGAYEQYF.

V gene TRBV29-1 combines with J gene TRBJ1-2; D might be TRBD1 (6 bases). CDR1 SQVTM and CDR2 ANQGSEA come from the germline V gene. V lost 7 bases and J lost 2, with 14 bases in between. The CDR3 is made up of 13 amino acids. The DNA of the CDR3 is TGCAGCGGCCGGGACATGGGAAACTATGGCTACACCTTC. The encoded protein is CSGRDMGNYGYTF.

In its sample, this clone was seen once. The rearrangement uses TRBV7-2 and TRBJ1-2; D unresolved. CDR3 length: 14 residues. Trimming took 0 bases from V and 2 from J, leaving 7 bases between them. CDR1 is SGHTA and CDR2 is FQGNSA in the germline V gene. The CDR3 DNA reads TGTGCCAGCAGCTTAGCCCACAGAAACTATGGCTACACCTTC. Amino acid sequence: CASSLAHRNYGYTF.

V usage is TRBV4-2 and J usage is TRBJ2-1; 7 nucleotides agree with TRBD1. The CDR3 has 13 residues. The germline gives CDR1 LGHNA, CDR2 YNFKEQ. Trimming cost V 4 bases and J 5 bases; bases outside gene matches: 2. CDR3 sequence reads: CASSRGQDNEQFF. The CDR3 DNA reads TGTGCCAGCAGCCGCGGACAGGACAATGAGCAGTTCTTC.

The chain carries TRBV19 and TRBJ2-7; 8 bases are a match to TRBD2. CDR3 length: 12 amino acids. The germline V gene encodes CDR1 LNHDA and CDR2 SQIVND (reference sequence). Trimming cost V 8 bases and J 2 bases; bases outside gene matches: 2. The CDR3 DNA sequence: TGTGCCAGTTCGACTAGCGCCTACGAGCAGTACTTC. Amino acid sequence: CASSTSAYEQYF.